A selection of T cell receptor beta chains follows, all from one sample in a study of T-cell reconstitution after alpha-beta-depleted transplantation in children. Via MiXCR, TCRdb re-called the PCR reads, giving one row per CDR3 protein. The sample gives about 640,000 distinct CDR3 sequences, under 15% of which show up once; approximately 2% is in the top ten. Material: PBMCs, mostly from graft donor cells, obtained 360 days after TCRalphabeta/CD19-depleted stem cell transplant. The receptors derive from a male patient aged 10 to 17 who had a stem cell transplant for acute myeloid leukemia, so the T cells may come from the graft donor. Each CDR3 is given with its conserved first and last residue. A D gene is named only where the DNA matches it firmly. Where a row states a size, it is once, few, many or the class of an expanded clone; other rows omit it.

d_call	v_call	clone_size	j_call	cdr3_aa	cdr3_nt
.	TRBV5-1	many	TRBJ2-7	CASSLGSGSSSYEQYF	TGCGCCAGCAGCCTCGGATCAGGGAGCTCCAGCTACGAGCAGTACTTC
.	TRBV6-2/TRBV6-3	few	TRBJ2-1	CASSYSAGLLGQFF	TGTGCCAGCAGTTACTCTGCAGGGTTGCTGGGGCAGTTCTTC
TRBD2	TRBV7-2	many	TRBJ2-5	CASSLRASGRAFKETQYF	TGTGCCAGCAGCTTGAGGGCTAGCGGGAGGGCCTTTAAAGAGACCCAGTACTTC
TRBD2	TRBV12-3/TRBV12-4	few	TRBJ2-1	CASTSEREYDNEQFF	TGTGCCAGCACCTCAGAGCGGGAGTACGACAATGAGCAGTTCTTC
TRBD1	TRBV28	.	TRBJ1-1	CASSWDRGKAFF	TGTGCCAGCAGTTGGGACAGGGGTAAAGCTTTCTTT
TRBD1	TRBV12-3/TRBV12-4	.	TRBJ1-1	CASRTGTAAYMNTEAFF	TGTGCCAGCAGGACCGGGACAGCCGCCTACATGAACACTGAAGCTTTCTTT
TRBD2	TRBV6-4	.	TRBJ2-7	CASSDPPSWREDPGPYEQYF	TGTGCCAGCAGTGACCCTCCATCGTGGCGGGAGGACCCTGGCCCGTACGAGCAGTACTTC
TRBD1	TRBV20-1	.	TRBJ1-2	CSAADRGNGYTF	TGCAGTGCTGCTGACAGGGGGAATGGCTACACCTTC
.	TRBV12-3/TRBV12-4	few	TRBJ2-7	CASSAVGGHEQYF	TGTGCCAGCAGTGCCGTCGGGGGCCACGAGCAGTACTTC
TRBD2	TRBV5-1	few	TRBJ2-1	CASSPRPGLAAYNEQFF	TGCGCCAGCAGCCCGAGGCCGGGACTAGCGGCCTACAATGAGCAGTTCTTC
TRBD2	TRBV27	.	TRBJ2-7	CASKRGAAYEQYF	TGTGCCAGCAAGCGGGGGGCCGCGTACGAGCAGTACTTC
.	TRBV19	.	TRBJ2-3	CASSIERLLANTDTQYF	TGTGCCAGTAGTATAGAACGTCTGCTAGCGAACACAGATACGCAGTATTTT
.	TRBV4-3	many	TRBJ2-7	CASSVSLQKYEQYF	TGCGCCAGCAGCGTTAGCTTACAGAAATACGAGCAGTACTTC
TRBD1	TRBV5-6	few	TRBJ2-1	CASSLGGGEFF	TGTGCCAGCAGCTTGGGAGGGGGCGAGTTCTTC
TRBD2	TRBV7-3	few	TRBJ2-3	CASSLTAGETWSTDTQYF	TGTGCCAGCAGCTTAACAGCGGGAGAGACTTGGAGCACAGATACGCAGTATTTT
.	TRBV29-1	many	TRBJ2-7	CSVEGRFIGEYF	TGCAGCGTTGAAGGGAGATTTATAGGGGAGTACTTC
TRBD1	TRBV6-5	.	TRBJ2-5	CASSYLGTDQETQYF	TGTGCCAGCAGTTACCTCGGGACAGACCAAGAGACCCAGTACTTC
.	TRBV20-1	.	TRBJ1-1	CSASRLAEAFF	TGCAGTGCTAGTCGGTTAGCTGAAGCTTTCTTT
TRBD1	TRBV4-2	.	TRBJ2-5	CASSLRQGQQETQYF	TGTGCCAGCAGCCTACGACAGGGACAACAAGAGACCCAGTACTTC
.	TRBV18	.	TRBJ2-7	CASSPYDRHEQYF	TGTGCCAGCTCACCCTATGACAGGCACGAGCAGTACTTC
.	TRBV6-5	.	TRBJ2-7	CASSYSYEFLQDEQYF	TGTGCCAGCAGTTACTCCTACGAGTTCCTCCAAGATGAGCAGTACTTC
.	TRBV3-1	.	TRBJ2-3	CASSPGTAISTDTQYF	TGTGCCAGCAGCCCGGGTACGGCTATTAGCACAGATACGCAGTATTTT
TRBD2	TRBV6-1	few	TRBJ2-1	CASRELAGGPPSSYNEQFF	TGTGCCAGCAGAGAACTAGCGGGAGGGCCGCCGAGCTCCTACAATGAGCAGTTCTTC
TRBD1	TRBV7-9	.	TRBJ1-1	CASSPRTGSNTEAFF	TGTGCCAGCAGCCCTCGGACAGGGTCGAACACTGAAGCTTTCTTT
TRBD1	TRBV30	few	TRBJ1-2	CAWSQGDYGYTF	TGTGCCTGGAGTCAGGGGGACTATGGCTACACCTTC
TRBD2	TRBV5-1	few	TRBJ2-2	CASSFLGTSGANTGELFF	TGCGCCAGCAGCTTTCTTGGGACTAGCGGCGCGAACACCGGGGAGCTGTTTTTT
TRBD1	TRBV25-1	many	TRBJ2-1	CASRGQGSYNEQFF	TGTGCCAGCAGGGGACAGGGGTCCTACAATGAGCAGTTCTTC
TRBD2	TRBV13	many	TRBJ2-5	CASSLGWSSGEETQYF	TGTGCCAGCAGCTTAGGCTGGTCTAGCGGGGAAGAGACCCAGTACTTC
TRBD2	TRBV4-3	many	TRBJ2-3	CASSQIAGGRGNTQYF	TGCGCCAGCAGCCAAATAGCGGGAGGGCGAGGGAATACGCAGTATTTT
TRBD2	TRBV7-9	few	TRBJ2-2	CASSILASGELFF	TGTGCCAGCAGCATACTAGCGTCCGGGGAGCTGTTTTTT
.	TRBV20-1	few	TRBJ1-2	CSAKRGSYGYTF	TGCAGTGCTAAGAGGGGCAGCTATGGCTACACCTTC
.	TRBV5-1	few	TRBJ2-3	CASSSTRGGTDTQYF	TGCGCCAGCAGCTCGACCAGGGGTGGCACAGATACGCAGTATTTT
.	TRBV28	.	TRBJ2-7	CASSPRAGQKSNYEQYF	TGTGCCAGCAGTCCACGGGCAGGGCAGAAATCAAACTACGAGCAGTACTTC
TRBD1	TRBV10-3	.	TRBJ2-5	CAISADRVQETQYF	TGTGCCATCAGTGCGGACAGGGTACAAGAGACCCAGTACTTC
.	TRBV29-1	.	TRBJ1-5	CSVGIGDQPQHF	TGCAGCGTTGGGATAGGAGATCAGCCCCAGCATTTT
.	TRBV27	.	TRBJ2-7	CASSLSAGISSYEQYF	TGTGCCAGCAGTTTATCAGCCGGGATTTCTTCCTACGAGCAGTACTTC
.	TRBV28	many	TRBJ2-1	CASRITGTYNEQFF	TGTGCCAGCAGAATAACAGGGACCTACAATGAGCAGTTCTTC
TRBD2	TRBV4-3	few	TRBJ2-7	CASSRGSVRLAGVRQYF	TGCGCCAGCAGCCGGGGGAGCGTGAGACTAGCGGGAGTCAGGCAGTACTTC
.	TRBV20-1	.	TRBJ2-1	CSAYERSYNEQFF	TGCAGTGCTTATGAGCGGTCCTACAATGAGCAGTTCTTC
.	TRBV28	many	TRBJ2-1	CASSFSSLAGDHYNEQFF	TGTGCCAGCAGTTTCAGCTCCCTCGCGGGCGACCACTACAATGAGCAGTTCTTC
.	TRBV2	.	TRBJ2-7	CASSPGVVLLSYEQYF	TGTGCCAGCAGCCCAGGAGTCGTCCTCCTCTCCTACGAGCAGTACTTC
.	TRBV6-2/TRBV6-3	few	TRBJ2-1	CASILGGIYNEQFF	TGTGCCAGCATTTTAGGCGGGATTTACAATGAGCAGTTCTTC
TRBD1	TRBV6-2/TRBV6-3	.	TRBJ1-5	CASSRIRTGTRNQPQHF	TGTGCCAGCAGTCGAATTCGGACAGGGACGCGCAATCAGCCCCAGCATTTT
TRBD1	TRBV20-1	.	TRBJ2-5	CSAKSGTGPQETQYF	TGCAGTGCTAAATCAGGGACAGGGCCTCAAGAGACCCAGTACTTC
.	TRBV5-1	once	TRBJ1-5	CASSLETGNQPQHF	TGCGCCAGCAGCTTGGAAACAGGCAATCAGCCCCAGCATTTT
TRBD2	TRBV5-1	.	TRBJ2-3	CASRGRTSGLSTDTQYF	TGCGCCAGCAGGGGCCGGACTAGCGGGCTAAGCACAGATACGCAGTATTTT
.	TRBV5-1	.	TRBJ2-3	CASKGYTQYF	TGCGCCAGCAAAGGGTATACGCAGTATTTT
.	TRBV11-2	.	TRBJ2-7	CASSSTKTLAVYSYEQYF	TGTGCCAGCAGCTCGACCAAGACTTTAGCGGTTTACTCCTACGAGCAGTACTTC
.	TRBV21-1	many	TRBJ2-2	CASSKGERGNTGELFF	TGTGCCAGCAGCAAAGGAGAGCGGGGGAACACCGGGGAGCTGTTTTTT
.	TRBV12-2	.	TRBJ2-3	CASRLAGNAFTDTQYF	TGTGCTAGTCGGCTAGCGGGAAACGCCTTCACAGATACGCAGTATTTT
.	TRBV7-9	few	TRBJ2-2	CASSLGDLNTGELFF	TGTGCCAGCAGCTTAGGAGACCTGAACACCGGGGAGCTGTTTTTT
TRBD1	TRBV5-4	few	TRBJ2-1	CASSFGQGVHNEQFF	TGTGCCAGCAGTTTCGGACAGGGGGTTCACAATGAGCAGTTCTTC
.	TRBV18	.	TRBJ2-7	CASSLTIPTYEQYF	TGTGCCAGCTCACTAACAATCCCAACCTACGAGCAGTACTTC
.	TRBV18	.	TRBJ2-1	CASSFQVSYNEQFF	TGTGCCAGCTCTTTTCAGGTCTCCTACAATGAGCAGTTCTTC